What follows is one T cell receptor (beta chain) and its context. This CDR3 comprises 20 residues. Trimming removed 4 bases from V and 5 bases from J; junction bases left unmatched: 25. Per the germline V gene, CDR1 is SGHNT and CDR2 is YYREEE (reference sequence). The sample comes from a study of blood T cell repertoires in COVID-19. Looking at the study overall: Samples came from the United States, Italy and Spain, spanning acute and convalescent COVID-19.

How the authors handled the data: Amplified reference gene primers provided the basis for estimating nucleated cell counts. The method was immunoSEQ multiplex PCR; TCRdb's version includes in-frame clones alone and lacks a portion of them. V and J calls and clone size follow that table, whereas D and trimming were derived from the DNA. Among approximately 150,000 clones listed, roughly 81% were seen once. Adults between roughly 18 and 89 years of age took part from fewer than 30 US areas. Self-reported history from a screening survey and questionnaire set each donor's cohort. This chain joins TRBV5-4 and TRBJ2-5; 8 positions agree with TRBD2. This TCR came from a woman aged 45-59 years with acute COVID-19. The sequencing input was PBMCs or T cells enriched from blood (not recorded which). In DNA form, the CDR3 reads TGTGCCAGCAGCCGCTCGAACGGGATATCCTATCCCCAGCGGGAGGAGACCCAGTACTTC. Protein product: CASSRSNGISYPQREETQYF. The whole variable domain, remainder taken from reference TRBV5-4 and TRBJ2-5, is ETGVTQSPTHLIKTRGQQVTLRCSSQSGHNTVSWYQQALGQGPQFIFQYYREEENGRGNFPPRFSGLQFPNYSSELNVNALELDDSALYLCASSRSNGISYPQREETQYFGPGTRLLVL.